This is a list of T cell receptor beta chains from one sample in a study of CD8 T cells in ankylosing spondylitis. One entry per CDR3 protein results from TCRdb running MiXCR on the 5' RACE reads. The sample holds approximately 240,000 distinct CDR3 sequences, 8% to 11% seen once. What was sequenced was blood, either unsorted or a sorted T cell fraction (not recorded which). Receptors originate from a male donor with ankylosing spondylitis or in good health (not recorded which). Both conserved end residues are part of each CDR3. Fields, in order: clone size, D gene, V gene, J gene, CDR3 protein, CDR3 DNA. The D gene is left open where the match is weak. Size is omitted from some rows. Given values are once, few, many or a class for expanded clones.

many	.	TRBV5-1	TRBJ2-1	CASSYDSPGSGEQFF	TGCGCCAGCAGCTATGACTCACCAGGATCGGGGGAGCAGTTCTTC
.	TRBD1	TRBV5-5	TRBJ2-6	CASSLRQGFTGANVLTF	TGTGCCAGCTCCTTGCGACAGGGATTCACTGGGGCCAACGTCCTGACTTTC
many	TRBD1	TRBV28	TRBJ2-1	CASSPAPGQGIEQFF	TGTGCCAGCAGTCCCGCCCCGGGACAGGGAATTGAGCAGTTCTTC
few	.	TRBV7-2	TRBJ2-5	CASSLSGPARLETQYF	TGTGCCAGCAGCCTTAGTGGCCCGGCCAGGCTGGAGACCCAGTACTTC
many	TRBD2	TRBV25-1	TRBJ2-1	CASSGVAGGPGNEQFF	TGTGCCAGCAGTGGGGTAGCGGGAGGGCCGGGGAATGAGCAGTTCTTC
many	.	TRBV12-3/TRBV12-4	TRBJ1-1	CASSLRTTEAFF	TGTGCCAGCAGTTTACGGACCACTGAAGCTTTCTTT
many	.	TRBV20-1	TRBJ1-5	CSALTGTLNQPQHF	TGCAGTGCTCTTACCGGGACTTTGAATCAGCCCCAGCATTTT
many	TRBD1	TRBV5-1	TRBJ2-7	CASSPGQGIYEQYF	TGCGCCAGCAGCCCCGGACAGGGAATCTACGAGCAGTACTTC
.	.	TRBV5-1	TRBJ1-1	CASSLNQMNTEAFF	TGCGCCAGCAGCTTGAACCAGATGAACACTGAAGCTTTCTTT
many	.	TRBV5-1	TRBJ1-2	CASSGSPDTSYTF	TGCGCCAGCAGTGGCAGCCCCGATACAAGCTACACCTTC
many	.	TRBV27	TRBJ2-1	CASRPRADNYNEQFF	TGTGCCAGCAGGCCGCGGGCAGACAATTACAATGAGCAGTTCTTC
few	.	TRBV5-1	TRBJ1-5	CASSWDGRNQPQHF	TGCGCCAGCAGCTGGGACGGCCGCAATCAGCCCCAGCATTTT
many	.	TRBV4-2	TRBJ1-2	CASSPLPPGGDYGYTF	TGTGCCAGCAGCCCACTCCCCCCCGGAGGAGACTATGGCTACACCTTC
many	TRBD1	TRBV5-1	TRBJ2-7	CASSAEPGTVSYEQYF	TGCGCCAGCAGCGCCGAACCCGGGACAGTCTCCTACGAGCAGTACTTC
.	.	TRBV11-3	TRBJ2-3	CASRLLVTDTQYF	TGTGCCAGCAGGTTACTAGTTACAGATACGCAGTATTTT
few	.	TRBV7-7	TRBJ2-1	CASSLVVSGPSGNEQFF	TGTGCCAGCAGCTTAGTGGTTAGCGGCCCCTCGGGCAATGAGCAGTTCTTC
many	TRBD1	TRBV12-3/TRBV12-4	TRBJ2-5	CASSLYRQGTVQQETQYF	TGTGCCAGCAGTTTATATCGACAGGGGACCGTCCAACAAGAGACCCAGTACTTC
many	TRBD2	TRBV20-1	TRBJ2-1	CSARDISGIDNEQFF	TGCAGTGCTAGAGATATCAGCGGGATAGACAATGAGCAGTTCTTC
many	TRBD1	TRBV12-3/TRBV12-4	TRBJ2-2	CAIDRVDTGELFF	TGTGCCATAGACAGGGTCGACACCGGGGAGCTGTTTTTT
many	TRBD2	TRBV24-1	TRBJ2-1	CATSQTGGPPNEQFF	TGTGCCACCAGTCAGACGGGGGGGCCTCCCAATGAGCAGTTCTTC
many	TRBD1	TRBV20-1	TRBJ2-2	CSASRGGSGTGELFF	TGCAGTGCTAGCCGAGGGGGCAGTGGCACCGGGGAGCTGTTTTTT
many	.	TRBV4-1	TRBJ2-5	CASSQELGRETQYF	TGCGCCAGCAGCCAAGAATTAGGCAGGGAGACCCAGTACTTC
.	.	TRBV7-9	TRBJ1-1	CASSLADGRGTEAFF	TGTGCCAGCAGCTTAGCGGACGGGCGAGGCACTGAAGCTTTCTTT
many	TRBD1	TRBV20-1	TRBJ1-4	CSASGTGEYEKLFF	TGCAGTGCTTCCGGGACAGGGGAATATGAAAAACTGTTTTTT
many	.	TRBV15	TRBJ2-7	CATSRGGFTGRTYEQYF	TGTGCCACCAGCAGAGGGGGGTTTACAGGGCGAACCTACGAGCAGTACTTC
few	.	TRBV7-2	TRBJ2-5	CASSLGQLETQYF	TGTGCCAGCAGCTTAGGACAGTTAGAGACCCAGTACTTC
many	.	TRBV3-1	TRBJ1-2	CASSGGEDYGYTF	TGTGCCAGCTCCGGAGGGGAGGACTATGGCTACACCTTC
many	.	TRBV20-1	TRBJ2-5	CSASRGGLQETQYF	TGCAGTGCTAGCCGGGGAGGCCTACAAGAGACCCAGTACTTC
few	.	TRBV20-1	TRBJ2-7	CSAVTRDSYEQYF	TGCAGTGCGGTGACTCGGGACTCCTACGAGCAGTACTTC
many	.	TRBV3-1	TRBJ2-6	CASSQREPNVLTF	TGTGCCAGCAGCCAGCGAGAACCCAACGTCCTGACTTTC
many	.	TRBV11-2	TRBJ1-3	CASSLDRGAGNTIYF	TGTGCCAGCAGCTTAGATCGGGGAGCGGGAAACACCATATATTTT
.	.	TRBV12-3/TRBV12-4	TRBJ1-1	CASSPGQTLMNTEAFF	TGTGCCAGCAGTCCCGGACAGACTCTTATGAACACTGAAGCTTTCTTT
many	.	TRBV5-1	TRBJ1-1	CASRPSPVNTEAFF	TGCGCCAGCAGACCATCCCCAGTGAACACTGAAGCTTTCTTT
many	.	TRBV5-1	TRBJ2-2	CASSLERGELFF	TGCGCCAGCAGCTTGGAGCGGGGGGAGCTGTTTTTT
many	.	TRBV12-3/TRBV12-4	TRBJ1-4	CASSSLGEKLFF	TGTGCCAGCAGTTCCCTGGGTGAAAAACTGTTTTTT
many	TRBD1	TRBV10-3	TRBJ2-7	CATSRTGDYEQYF	TGTGCCACTTCCCGGACAGGGGACTACGAGCAGTACTTC
.	.	TRBV5-1	TRBJ1-1	CASSISGGEMDTEVFF	TGCGCCAGCAGCATATCCGGGGGGGAGATGGACACTGAAGTTTTCTTT
many	TRBD2	TRBV10-3	TRBJ2-1	CAITGGRAGEQFF	TGTGCCATCACGGGCGGGAGGGCCGGAGAGCAGTTCTTC
many	.	TRBV20-1	TRBJ2-3	CSARPVRDTQYF	TGCAGTGCTAGGCCTGTACGTGATACGCAGTATTTT
many	.	TRBV10-3	TRBJ2-7	CAISDPSTYEQYF	TGTGCCATCAGTGATCCGAGCACCTACGAGCAGTACTTC
many	.	TRBV5-1	TRBJ2-7	CASSPPGTRGYSYEQYF	TGCGCCAGCAGCCCCCCGGGAACGCGGGGTTACTCCTACGAGCAGTACTTC
many	.	TRBV12-3/TRBV12-4	TRBJ1-3	CASSSGGSIGNTIYF	TGTGCCAGCAGTTCCGGGGGATCAATTGGAAACACCATATATTTT
.	.	TRBV29-1	TRBJ1-2	CSVGQQPTNYGYTF	TGCAGCGTTGGACAACAACCTACAAACTATGGCTACACCTTC
many	.	TRBV3-1	TRBJ2-1	CASSPDSGGQFF	TGTGCCAGCAGCCCGGACTCCGGGGGGCAGTTCTTC
many	.	TRBV5-1	TRBJ2-1	CASSPTGLTYNEQFF	TGCGCCAGCAGCCCGACAGGTCTCACCTACAATGAGCAGTTCTTC